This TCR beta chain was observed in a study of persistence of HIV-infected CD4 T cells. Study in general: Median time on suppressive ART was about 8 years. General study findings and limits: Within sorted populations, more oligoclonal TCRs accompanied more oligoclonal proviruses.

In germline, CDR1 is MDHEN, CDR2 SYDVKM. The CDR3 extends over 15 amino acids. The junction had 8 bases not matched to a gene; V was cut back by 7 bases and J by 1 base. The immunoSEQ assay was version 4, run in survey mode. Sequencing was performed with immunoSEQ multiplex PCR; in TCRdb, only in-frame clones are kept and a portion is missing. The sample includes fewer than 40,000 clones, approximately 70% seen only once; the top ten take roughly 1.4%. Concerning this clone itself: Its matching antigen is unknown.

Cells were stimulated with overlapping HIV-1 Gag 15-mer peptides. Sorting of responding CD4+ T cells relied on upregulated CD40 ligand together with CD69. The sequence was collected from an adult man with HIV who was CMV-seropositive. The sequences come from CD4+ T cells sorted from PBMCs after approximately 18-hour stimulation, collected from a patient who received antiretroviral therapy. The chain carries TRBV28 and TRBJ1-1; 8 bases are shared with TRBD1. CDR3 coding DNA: TGTGCCAGCACCCTTCCCGGACAGGGGAACACTGAAGCTTTCTTT. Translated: CASTLPGQGNTEAFF.